The 11 T cell receptor beta chains reported below all come from one sample, sequenced in a study of blood T cell repertoires in COVID-19 (TCRdb year 2020). Library method: the immunoSEQ multiplex PCR assay. TCRdb obtained this table from immuneACCESS and retained in-frame rearrangements with V and J assigned. These tables miss some clones; where compared with another copy, unresolved V genes account for less than half of the shortfall, and the remainder is unexplained. This sample comprises around 160,000 clones, around 84% of them detected only once. The ten largest make up approximately 19% of the sample. Sequenced input: peripheral blood. These receptors were collected from a woman of 80 years or more with acute or convalescent COVID-19.

The chain joins TRBV7-8 to TRBJ1-1, with D possibly matching TRBD1 (6 bases). From germline, CDR1 is SGHVS and CDR2 FQNEAQ. Trimming took 4 bases from V and 1 from J, leaving 13 bases between them. The CDR3 has 15 amino acids. The CDR3 reads CASSSSGTRNTEAFF. Written as DNA, the CDR3 is TGTGCCAGCAGCTCCTCCGGGACAAGGAACACTGAAGCTTTCTTT.

V usage is TRBV18 and J usage is TRBJ2-1, with 12 nucleotides matching TRBD1. The ends lost 2 bases at V and 6 bases at J; junction bases unmatched: 8. The germline V gene encodes CDR1 KGHSH and CDR2 LQKENI. This CDR3 is built from 17 residues. In DNA, the CDR3 is TGTGCCAGCTCACCAACATTCCGGGACAGGGGGCTCAATGAGCAGTTCTTC. It codes for CASSPTFRDRGLNEQFF.

This clone was seen a few times. CDR3 residues: CASSSDRSSNQPQHF. CDR3 coding DNA: TGTGCCAGCAGTTCGGACAGGAGCTCCAATCAGCCCCAGCATTTT. This chain links TRBV6-5 with TRBJ1-5; 7 nucleotides match TRBD1. V lost 4 bases and J lost 3; bases outside the gene matches: 6. Germline values: CDR1 MNHEY, CDR2 SVGAGI. The CDR3 totals 15 residues.

The chain joins TRBV4-1 to TRBJ2-5; 10 nucleotides match TRBD2. The CDR3 runs 15 residues. Germline V gene sequence: CDR1 MGHRA, CDR2 YSYEKL. V shed 1 base, J shed 4 bases, and the junction held 3 bases outside the gene matches. The CDR3 spells CASSQGTSGLETQYF. DNA of the CDR3: TGCGCCAGCAGCCAAGGGACTAGCGGACTAGAGACCCAGTACTTC.

The chain joins TRBV28 to TRBJ2-1; 7 nucleotides line up with TRBD2. The CDR3 consists of 15 residues. V was pared by 8 bases and J by 4 bases, with 11 bases of the junction left unmatched. Germline CDR1 reads MDHEN; CDR2 reads SYDVKM. CDR3 region: CASAETGGSYNEQFF. The CDR3 DNA reads TGTGCCAGCGCTGAGACTGGCGGGAGTTACAATGAGCAGTTCTTC.

The J gene is TRBJ2-7, the V gene TRBV7-2; TRBD1 is a possible D gene (5 bases). The CDR3 contains 15 residues. Germline-derived CDR1 and CDR2 are SGHTA and FQGNSA. V was trimmed by 1 base and J by 4 bases, leaving 14 bases between them. This CDR3 reads CASSLDRLTVYEQYF. The CDR3 region has the DNA TGTGCCAGCAGCTTAGACAGGCTAACGGTATACGAGCAGTACTTC. Looking up the rest from reference TRBV7-2 and TRBJ2-7 gives the full variable domain: GAGVSQSPSNKVTEKGKDVELRCDPISGHTALYWYRQSLGQGLEFLIYFQGNSAPDKSGLPSDRFSAERTGGSVSTLTIQRTQQEDSAVYLCASSLDRLTVYEQYFGPGTRLTVT.

The genes are TRBV24-1 and TRBJ2-5; D remains unclear. This CDR3 comprises 12 residues. CDR1 is KGHDR, CDR2 SFDVKD, per germline. V lost 7 bases to trimming and J lost 5 bases, with 10 bases between them. The chain's CDR3 is CATSLILETQYF. The CDR3 DNA is TGTGCCACCAGCTTAATCCTGGAGACCCAGTACTTC.

The V and J genes are TRBV5-6 and TRBJ1-1, with 11 bases matching TRBD1. Germline V CDR1 and CDR2: SGHDT, YYEEEE. V was pared by 1 base and J by 13 bases, with 3 bases of the junction left unmatched. The CDR3 extends over 12 amino acids. CDR3 sequence reads: CASSLRDRGDFF. Written as DNA, the CDR3 is TGTGCCAGCAGCTTGCGGGACAGGGGGGATTTCTTT.

Here the CDR3 DNA reads TGTGCCAGCAGCATGCGGGGGGACAGCTCTGGAAACACCATATATTTT. It encodes CASSMRGDSSGNTIYF. J is TRBJ1-3 and V is TRBV5-5, with 7 nucleotides matching TRBD1. J gave up 0 bases and V 4 bases, and 7 bases lay outside the gene matches. Per the germline V gene, CDR1 is SGHKS and CDR2 is YYEKEE (reference sequence). This CDR3 contains 16 residues.

This chain connects TRBV4-1 to TRBJ2-3; D might be TRBD2 (6 bases). In germline, CDR1 is MGHRA, CDR2 YSYEKL. The CDR3 covers 15 residues. The V end lost 4 bases, the J end lost 4 bases, and 15 bases lay between the germline ends. CDR3 nucleotide sequence: TGCGCCAGCAGCCCACGGGACTGGCCATCAGATACGCAGTATTTT. It specifies CASSPRDWPSDTQYF.

The chain employs TRBV3-1 (or the pseudogene TRBV3-2) and TRBJ2-1, with a possible D match to TRBD2 (7 bases). CDR1 and CDR2 (germline): LGHDT, YNNKEL (reference sequence). The CDR3 is 18 residues long. The V and J ends lost 2 bases and 1 base respectively, with 18 bases between them. CDR3 DNA: TGTGCCAGCAGCCAATTGCGACTAGCAGGGGAATCCTACAATGAGCAGTTCTTC. It is translated as CASSQLRLAGESYNEQFF.